A single sample is the source of the 30 T cell receptor beta chains below, sequenced in a study of T cell responses to AZD1222 COVID-19 vaccine. Profiling relied on immunoSEQ multiplex PCR, and the TCRdb table lists in-frame clones only, not all of them. The sample gives 65,000 to 75,000 clones, 84% of which show up once; around 21% is in the top ten. The source was peripheral blood, collected on day 0 of AZD1222 vaccination. Receptors originate from an adult in good health.

This clone was detected once. The chain joins TRBV30 to TRBJ1-2; D is undetermined. The CDR3 totals 16 residues. CDR1 is GTSNPN and CDR2 is SVGIG in the germline V gene (reference sequence). CDR3 protein: CALHGIEGPRAWGYTF. For the CDR3, the DNA is TGTGCACTTCATGGGATTGAAGGTCCAAGGGCCTGGGGCTACACCTTC.

The rearrangement uses TRBV7-3 and TRBJ1-2; perhaps TRBD1 as D (5 bases). Per the germline V gene, CDR1 is SGHTA and CDR2 is FQGTGA. The CDR3 length is 13 residues. V lost 5 bases and J 6 bases, leaving 13 bases between the germline ends. The CDR3 loop reads CASSPSPRDGYTF. The CDR3 bases are TGTGCCAGCAGCCCATCCCCCAGGGATGGCTACACCTTC.

This chain uses TRBV3-1 (or the pseudogene TRBV3-2) with TRBJ2-7; unclear D gene. V lost 2 bases to trimming and J lost 3 bases, with 11 bases between them. This CDR3 region has 14 residues. Germline V lookup: CDR1 LGHDT, CDR2 YNNKEL (reference sequence). CDR3 sequence (DNA): TGTGCCAGCAGCCAACTAGGAGAAGACTACGAGCAGTACTTC. This encodes CASSQLGEDYEQYF.

The chain combines TRBV5-6 with TRBJ1-2; TRBD1 might be the D (5 bases). There are 12 residues in the CDR3. Trimming cost V 5 bases and J 8 bases, with 13 bases left between them. CDR1 is SGHDT, CDR2 YYEEEE, per germline. The CDR3 is CASRKTGRGYTF. CDR3 in DNA: TGTGCCAGCAGAAAAACGGGGCGCGGCTACACCTTC.

J is TRBJ2-1 and V is TRBV7-2; 11 nucleotides line up with TRBD1. Trimming removed 4 bases from V and 7 bases from J; junction bases left unmatched: 6. This CDR3 region has 15 residues. CDR1 is SGHTA, CDR2 FQGNSA, per germline. The CDR3 DNA reads as TGTGCCAGCAGCTCCCGGGACAGGGGGAGTAATGAGCAGTTCTTC. This translates into CASSSRDRGSNEQFF.

The V gene is TRBV19, the J gene TRBJ1-2; 9 bases line up with TRBD1. V was pared by 7 bases and J by 4 bases, with 7 bases of the junction left unmatched. Germline V gene data show CDR1 as LNHDA and CDR2 as SQIVND (reference sequence). The CDR3 loop spans 14 amino acids. The CDR3 sequence is CASTDTGGVYGYTF. The DNA of the CDR3 is TGTGCCAGTACCGATACAGGGGGCGTCTATGGCTACACCTTC. The full variable domain, with the rest looked up from reference TRBV19 and TRBJ1-2, is DGGITQSPKYLFRKEGQNVTLSCEQNLNHDAMYWYRQDPGQGLRLIYYSQIVNDFQKGDIAEGYSVSREKKESFPLTVTSAQKNPTAFYLCASTDTGGVYGYTFGSGTRLTVV.

This rearrangement joins TRBV5-1 to TRBJ2-1, with 7 nucleotides matching TRBD2. CDR3 length equals 13 residues. CDR1 and CDR2 (germline): SGHRS, YFSETQ. J lost 5 bases, V lost 5 bases, and 4 bases had no gene match. CDR3 nucleotide sequence: TGCGCCAGCAGGTCGCTAGCGGACAATGAGCAGTTCTTC. Translating gives CASRSLADNEQFF.

The rearrangement uses TRBV24-1 and TRBJ1-1, with D maybe TRBD1 (5 bases). This CDR3 spans 12 amino acids. Germline V gene sequence: CDR1 KGHDR, CDR2 SFDVKD. The V end was cut by 12 bases, the J end by 1 base, with 11 bases between. The CDR3 coding sequence is TGTGCCTCCTCGGGGGAGAACACTGAAGCTTTCTTT. The encoded protein is CASSGENTEAFF.

V and J are TRBV4-2 and TRBJ2-7, with D tentatively TRBD1 or TRBD2 (5 bases each). Germline-derived CDR1 and CDR2 are LGHNA and YNFKEQ. The CDR3 runs 18 residues. V gave up 3 bases and J gave up 0 bases, with 21 bases separating them. The CDR3 loop is CASSQTQVRRADSYEQYF. In DNA, the CDR3 is TGTGCCAGCAGCCAGACACAGGTGAGGCGGGCCGACTCCTACGAGCAGTACTTC.

This chain links TRBV9 with TRBJ1-2, with 7 bases matching TRBD1. The CDR3 spans 16 residues. V was clipped by 0 bases and J by 6 bases; unmatched bases: 11. Germline V gene lookup returns CDR1 SGDLS and CDR2 YYNGEE. The chain's CDR3 is CASSVEGQPKGNGYTF. CDR3 sequence (DNA): TGTGCCAGCAGCGTAGAGGGACAGCCGAAAGGGAATGGCTACACCTTC. The full variable domain, completed using reference TRBV9 and TRBJ1-2, is DSGVTQTPKHLITATGQRVTLRCSPRSGDLSVYWYQQSLDQGLQFLIQYYNGEERAKGNILERFSAQQFPDLHSELNLSSLELGDSALYFCASSVEGQPKGNGYTFGSGTRLTVV.

This clone has a single count. The chain couples TRBV6-5 to TRBJ2-4; 10 bases are shared with TRBD2. The CDR3 loop spans 14 amino acids. Trimming removed 6 bases from V and 6 bases from J; junction bases left unmatched: 5. Germline CDR1 and CDR2: MNHEY and SVGAGI. CDR3 sequence (DNA): TGTGCCAGCAGCCGCAGACTAGCGGGAAACATTCAGTACTTC. Protein product: CASSRRLAGNIQYF.

The rearrangement joins TRBV28 to TRBJ2-2; D is possibly TRBD2 (5 bases). From germline, CDR1 is MDHEN and CDR2 SYDVKM. Trimming cost V 5 bases and J 1 base, with 11 bases left between them. The CDR3 length is 15 residues. Here the CDR3 DNA reads TGTGCCAGCAGTGGAGACGGGATGAACACCGGGGAGCTGTTTTTT. The encoded protein is CASSGDGMNTGELFF.

The chain uses TRBV30 and TRBJ2-1; tentative D call: TRBD1 (5 bases). The CDR3 sequence is 13 residues long. V lost 3 bases and J 7 bases, leaving 13 bases between the germline ends. Germline values: CDR1 GTSNPN, CDR2 SVGIG (reference sequence). CDR3 amino acids: CAWSPIRGNEQFF. The CDR3 nucleotides read TGTGCCTGGAGCCCCATAAGGGGAAATGAGCAGTTCTTC.

The rearrangement joins TRBV5-1 to TRBJ2-5; maybe TRBD1 (6 bases). Germline CDR1 SGHRS, CDR2 YFSETQ. The CDR3 consists of 16 residues. The V gene lost 1 base and the J gene lost 1 base, with 14 bases spanning the gap. Written as DNA, the CDR3 is TGCGCCAGCAGCTTGAACCCCCAGGGGACCCAAGAGACCCAGTACTTC. Protein product: CASSLNPQGTQETQYF.

The chain couples TRBV6-5 to TRBJ1-6; tentative D call: TRBD1 (6 bases). The CDR3 runs 14 residues. The germline V gene encodes CDR1 MNHEY and CDR2 SVGAGI. Deletions cut 5 bases from V and 9 bases from J, with 14 bases between. The CDR3 DNA sequence: TGTGCCAGCAGTCTTGACAGGCCCGGTTCACCCCTCCACTTT. The encoded protein is CASSLDRPGSPLHF.

CDR3: CASSLGHEQFF. The CDR3 DNA follows: TGTGCCAGCAGCTTAGGCCATGAGCAGTTCTTC. The rearrangement joins TRBV7-9 to TRBJ2-1; no clear D. The CDR3 covers 11 residues. The V gene's germline CDR1 is SEHNR and CDR2 FQNEAQ (reference sequence). V dropped 1 base and J dropped 8 bases, with 3 bases sitting between them.

The rearrangement uses TRBV3-1 (or the pseudogene TRBV3-2) and TRBJ2-7; D is unresolved. Germline CDR1 LGHDT, CDR2 YNNKEL (reference sequence). V dropped 0 bases and J dropped 3 bases, with 15 bases sitting between them. The CDR3 has 16 residues. As DNA, the CDR3 is TGTGCCAGCAGCCAAGACTGCCCGAGGTTAGTCTACGAGCAGTACTTC. Translating gives CASSQDCPRLVYEQYF.

The chain links TRBV7-3 to TRBJ1-2; tentatively, D is TRBD1 (5 bases). Germline V gives CDR1 SGHTA, CDR2 FQGTGA. Trimming pared 5 bases from V and 4 bases from J, leaving 23 bases between. The CDR3 extends over 17 amino acids. Written as DNA, the CDR3 is TGTGCCAGCAGCCCCAACGGGGCCCCCAGGGAGGGCTATGGCTACACCTTC. Encoded protein: CASSPNGAPREGYGYTF.

The CDR3 spells CASSPRGSGYNEQFF. The CDR3 region has the DNA TGTGCCAGCAGCCCCCGAGGTAGCGGGTACAATGAGCAGTTCTTC. The gene calls are TRBV7-9 and TRBJ2-1; 7 bases are a match to TRBD2. The CDR3 spans 15 residues. Per the germline V gene, CDR1 is SEHNR and CDR2 is FQNEAQ (reference sequence). The V segment lost 5 bases and the J segment 4 bases; nucleotides outside the gene matches: 8.

The chain employs TRBV7-2 and TRBJ2-7; tentatively, D is TRBD2 (7 bases). This CDR3 comprises 14 residues. Germline lookup yields CDR1 SGHTA and CDR2 FQGNSA. V lost 6 bases and J lost 2, with 14 bases in between. CDR3 sequence reads: CASSVGAGAYEQYF. CDR3 DNA sequence: TGTGCCAGCAGTGTGGGGGCGGGGGCCTACGAGCAGTACTTC.

This chain uses TRBV7-2 with TRBJ1-4, with D unresolved. CDR3 length: 16 amino acids. V lost 3 bases and J 0 bases, leaving 11 bases between the germline ends. The germline CDR1 and CDR2 sequences are SGHTA and FQGNSA. Here the CDR3 DNA reads TGTGCCAGCAGCTTCAACGGATATGCAACTAATGAAAAACTGTTTTTT. As protein: CASSFNGYATNEKLFF.

The chain links TRBV7-2 to TRBJ1-5; D not resolved. V lost 3 bases and J lost 1, with 10 bases in between. The CDR3 sequence is 15 residues long. CDR1 and CDR2 (germline): SGHTA, FQGNSA. The CDR3 DNA sequence: TGTGCCAGCAGCTTCGACGGAGCGAGCAATCAGCCCCAGCATTTT. Translating gives CASSFDGASNQPQHF. The whole variable domain, filled in from reference TRBV7-2 and TRBJ1-5, reads GAGVSQSPSNKVTEKGKDVELRCDPISGHTALYWYRQSLGQGLEFLIYFQGNSAPDKSGLPSDRFSAERTGGSVSTLTIQRTQQEDSAVYLCASSFDGASNQPQHFGDGTRLSIL.

The CDR3 spells CASSFRTANTEAFF. The DNA of the CDR3 is TGTGCCAGCAGCTTCCGGACTGCTAACACTGAAGCTTTCTTT. The chain couples TRBV7-2 to TRBJ1-1; D unresolved. The V end lost 3 bases, the J end lost 2 bases, and 10 bases lay between the germline ends. Per germline, CDR1 SGHTA and CDR2 FQGNSA. The CDR3 is 14 amino acids.

The CDR3 bases are TGTGCCAGCTCACCCAGACAGGGAGAGACCCAGTACTTC. Amino acid sequence: CASSPRQGETQYF. The chain carries TRBV18 and TRBJ2-5; 7 positions agree with TRBD1. V shed 3 bases and J 4 bases; nucleotides not matched to a gene: 2. The CDR3 runs to 13 residues. Per the germline V gene, CDR1 is KGHSH and CDR2 is LQKENI.

This chain joins TRBV14 and TRBJ1-6, with a weak D call TRBD1 (6 bases). The V and J ends lost 0 bases and 7 bases respectively, with 19 bases between them. Germline lookup yields CDR1 SGHDN and CDR2 FVKESK. This CDR3 is built from 18 residues. CDR3 in DNA: TGTGCCAGCAGCCAAGATTTCCGGGGGGCTAGAGGAAATTCACCCCTCCACTTT. It translates to CASSQDFRGARGNSPLHF. Variable domain in full (rest from reference TRBV14 and TRBJ1-6): EAGVTQFPSHSVIEKGQTVTLRCDPISGHDNLYWYRRVMGKEIKFLLHFVKESKQDESGMPNNRFLAERTGGTYSTLKVQPAELEDSGVYFCASSQDFRGARGNSPLHFGNGTRLTVT.

The chain links TRBV7-2 to TRBJ2-3; D gene ambiguous. V was trimmed by 5 bases and J by 9 bases, leaving 12 bases between them. CDR1 and CDR2 from the germline V gene are SGHTA and FQGNSA. This CDR3 has 12 amino acids. In DNA form, the CDR3 reads TGTGCCAGCAGCCTCGCCCGCGGAACGCAGTATTTT. Its protein is CASSLARGTQYF.

This clone has only a few counts. The CDR3 loop reads CASSSQTGGNQPQHF. In DNA form, the CDR3 reads TGTGCCAGCAGTTCCCAGACAGGGGGCAATCAGCCCCAGCATTTT. V gene TRBV28 combines with J gene TRBJ1-5; 8 bases are shared with TRBD1. Germline trimming cut 4 bases from V and 2 bases from J; bases unmatched to any gene: 4. The CDR3 spans 15 residues. In germline, CDR1 is MDHEN, CDR2 SYDVKM.

The chain joins TRBV29-1 to TRBJ2-1; D tentatively reads TRBD1 or TRBD2 (5 bases each). Between the trimmed V and J ends, which lost 4 bases and 12 bases, there was a span of 13 bases. Germline V gives CDR1 SQVTM, CDR2 ANQGSEA. This CDR3 comprises 11 residues. Here the CDR3 DNA reads TGCAGCGTTGGACCGGGACCGATGCAGTTCTTC. Encoded protein: CSVGPGPMQFF.

V and J are TRBV6-2 or TRBV6-3 and TRBJ2-7, with TRBD2 matching 7 bases. In germline, CDR1 is MNHEY, CDR2 SVGEGT. This CDR3 region has 14 residues. Trimming at V came to 5 bases and at J to 4 bases, leaving 8 bases not matched to a gene. DNA of the CDR3: TGTGCCAGCAGTCGCTTGGGAGGGAAGTACGAGCAGTACTTC. Residues: CASSRLGGKYEQYF.

A single count supports this clone. J is TRBJ2-2 and V is TRBV6-2 or TRBV6-3, with 11 nucleotides matching TRBD2. Per germline, CDR1 MNHEY and CDR2 SVGEGT. The CDR3 consists of 15 residues. V gave up 5 bases and J gave up 6 bases; unmatched junction bases: 5. In DNA form, the CDR3 reads TGTGCCAGCAGTGTAGCGGGAGGGTGGCCCGGGGAGCTGTTTTTT. Translated, it gives CASSVAGGWPGELFF.